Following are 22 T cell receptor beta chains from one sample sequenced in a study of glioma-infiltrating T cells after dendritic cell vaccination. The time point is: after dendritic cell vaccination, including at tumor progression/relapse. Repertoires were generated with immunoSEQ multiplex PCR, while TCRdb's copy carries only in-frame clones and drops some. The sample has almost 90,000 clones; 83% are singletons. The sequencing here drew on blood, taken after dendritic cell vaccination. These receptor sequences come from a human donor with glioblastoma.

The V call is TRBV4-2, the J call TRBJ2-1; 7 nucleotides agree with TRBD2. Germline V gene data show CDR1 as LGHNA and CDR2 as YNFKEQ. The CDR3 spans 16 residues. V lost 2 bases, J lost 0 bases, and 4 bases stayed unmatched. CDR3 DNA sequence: TGTGCCAGCAGCCAAATAGCGGGCCCCTCCTACAATGAGCAGTTCTTC. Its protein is CASSQIAGPSYNEQFF.

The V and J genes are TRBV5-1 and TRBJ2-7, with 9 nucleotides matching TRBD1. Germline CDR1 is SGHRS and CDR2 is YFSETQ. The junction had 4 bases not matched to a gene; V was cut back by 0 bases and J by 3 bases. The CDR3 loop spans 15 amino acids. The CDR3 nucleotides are TGCGCCAGCAGCTTGGGCGGGGACAGGGTCTACGAGCAGTACTTC. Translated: CASSLGGDRVYEQYF.

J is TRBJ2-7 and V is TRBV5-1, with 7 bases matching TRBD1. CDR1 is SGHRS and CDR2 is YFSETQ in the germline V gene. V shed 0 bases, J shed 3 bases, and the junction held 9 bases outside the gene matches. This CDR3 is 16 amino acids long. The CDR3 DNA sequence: TGCGCCAGCAGCTTGGGTCGCCCACAGGGGTACTACGAGCAGTACTTC. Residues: CASSLGRPQGYYEQYF.

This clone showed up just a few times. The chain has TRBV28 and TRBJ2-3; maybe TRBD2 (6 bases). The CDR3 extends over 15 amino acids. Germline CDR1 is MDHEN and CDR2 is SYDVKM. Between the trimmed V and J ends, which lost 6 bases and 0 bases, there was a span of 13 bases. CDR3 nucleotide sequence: TGTGCCAGCAGAAAACCGGGACTTAGCACAGATACGCAGTATTTT. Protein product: CASRKPGLSTDTQYF. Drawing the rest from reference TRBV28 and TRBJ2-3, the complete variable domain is DVKVTQSSRYLVKRTGEKVFLECVQDMDHENMFWYRQDPGLGLRLIYFSYDVKMKEKGDIPEGYSVSREKKERFSLILESASTNQTSMYLCASRKPGLSTDTQYFGPGTRLTVL.

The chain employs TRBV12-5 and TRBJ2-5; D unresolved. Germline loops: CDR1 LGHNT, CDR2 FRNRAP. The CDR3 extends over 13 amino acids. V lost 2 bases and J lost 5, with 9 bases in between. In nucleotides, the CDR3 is TGTGCTAGTGGTTTGCCGGTCCCGGAGACCCAGTACTTC. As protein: CASGLPVPETQYF.

DNA for the CDR3: TGTGCCAGCAGCGCCGGGACAGGCAAGTCAGATACGCAGTATTTT. It translates to CASSAGTGKSDTQYF. The V call is TRBV7-2, the J call TRBJ2-3; 8 positions match TRBD1. With V trimmed by 5 bases and J by 4 bases, 8 bases remained unmatched. This CDR3 spans 15 amino acids. In germline, CDR1 is SGHTA, CDR2 FQGNSA.

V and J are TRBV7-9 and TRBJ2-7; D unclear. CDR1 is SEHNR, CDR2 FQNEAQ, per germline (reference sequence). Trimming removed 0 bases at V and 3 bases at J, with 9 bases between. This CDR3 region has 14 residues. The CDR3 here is CASSLAGHRYEQYF. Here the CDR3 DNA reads TGTGCCAGCAGCTTAGCGGGCCACCGCTACGAGCAGTACTTC.

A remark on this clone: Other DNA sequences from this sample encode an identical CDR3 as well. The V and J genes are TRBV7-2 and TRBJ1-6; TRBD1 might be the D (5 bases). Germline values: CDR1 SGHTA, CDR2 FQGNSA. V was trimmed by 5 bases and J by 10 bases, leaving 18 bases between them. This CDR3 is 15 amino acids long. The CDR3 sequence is CASSAETARRSPLHF. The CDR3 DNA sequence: TGTGCCAGCAGCGCCGAGACAGCCCGGCGGTCACCCCTCCACTTT.

The CDR3 spells CASSIYRGGTDTQYF. The CDR3 DNA reads as TGTGCCAGTAGTATATACCGGGGGGGCACAGATACGCAGTATTTT. The chain carries TRBV19 and TRBJ2-3; 7 nucleotides line up with TRBD2. Germline V CDR1 and CDR2: LNHDA, SQIVND (reference sequence). The CDR3 is made up of 15 amino acids. The V segment lost 2 bases and the J segment 1 base; nucleotides outside the gene matches: 3.

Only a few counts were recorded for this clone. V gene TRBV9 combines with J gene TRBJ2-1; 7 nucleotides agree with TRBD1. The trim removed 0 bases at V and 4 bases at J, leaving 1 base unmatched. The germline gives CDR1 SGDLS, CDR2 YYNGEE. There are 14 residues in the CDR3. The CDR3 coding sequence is TGTGCCAGCAGCGTAGGGACAGGATACAATGAGCAGTTCTTC. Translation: CASSVGTGYNEQFF.

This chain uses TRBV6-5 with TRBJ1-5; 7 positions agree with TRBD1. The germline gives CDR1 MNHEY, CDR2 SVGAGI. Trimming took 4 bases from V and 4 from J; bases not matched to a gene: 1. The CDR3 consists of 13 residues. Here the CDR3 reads CASSWGQNQPQHF. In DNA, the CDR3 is TGTGCCAGCAGTTGGGGACAGAATCAGCCCCAGCATTTT.

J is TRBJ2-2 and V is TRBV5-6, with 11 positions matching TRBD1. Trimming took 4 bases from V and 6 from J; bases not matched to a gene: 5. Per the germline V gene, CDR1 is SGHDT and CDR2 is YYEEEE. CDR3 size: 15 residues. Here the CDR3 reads CASSKPGQGAGELFF. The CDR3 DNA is TGTGCCAGCAGCAAGCCGGGACAGGGGGCCGGGGAGCTGTTTTTT.

The CDR3: CASSLGRPGGTDTQYF. In nucleotides, the CDR3 is TGTGCCAGCAGCTTGGGGAGGCCAGGGGGGACAGATACGCAGTATTTT. V and J are TRBV11-2 and TRBJ2-3; tentative D call: TRBD1 (7 bases). Per the germline V gene, CDR1 is SGHAT and CDR2 is FQNNGV. The CDR3 covers 16 residues. With 3 bases removed from V and 3 bases from J, the gap between germline ends came to 16 bases. Full variable domain (remainder filled in from reference TRBV11-2 and TRBJ2-3): EAGVAQSPRYKIIEKRQSVAFWCNPISGHATLYWYQQILGQGPKLLIQFQNNGVVDDSQLPKDRFSAERLKGVDSTLKIQPAKLEDSAVYLCASSLGRPGGTDTQYFGPGTRLTVL.

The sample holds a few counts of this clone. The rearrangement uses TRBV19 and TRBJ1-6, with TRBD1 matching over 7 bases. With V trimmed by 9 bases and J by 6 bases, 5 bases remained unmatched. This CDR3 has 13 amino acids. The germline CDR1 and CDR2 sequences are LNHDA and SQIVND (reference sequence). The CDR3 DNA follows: TGTGCCAGCGGGGACAGAACTAATTCACCCCTCCACTTT. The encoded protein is CASGDRTNSPLHF.

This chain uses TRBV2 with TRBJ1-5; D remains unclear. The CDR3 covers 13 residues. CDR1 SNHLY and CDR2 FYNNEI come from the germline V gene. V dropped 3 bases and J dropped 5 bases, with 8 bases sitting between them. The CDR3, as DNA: TGTGCCAGCAGTGAGGAGGATTATCAGCCCCAGCATTTT. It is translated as CASSEEDYQPQHF.

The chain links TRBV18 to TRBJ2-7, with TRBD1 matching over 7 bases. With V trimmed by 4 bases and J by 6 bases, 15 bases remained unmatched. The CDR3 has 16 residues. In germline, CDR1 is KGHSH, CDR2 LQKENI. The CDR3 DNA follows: TGTGCCAGCTCACTTACAGGGGAAGTGGCTTTGGGCGAGCAGTACTTC. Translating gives CASSLTGEVALGEQYF.

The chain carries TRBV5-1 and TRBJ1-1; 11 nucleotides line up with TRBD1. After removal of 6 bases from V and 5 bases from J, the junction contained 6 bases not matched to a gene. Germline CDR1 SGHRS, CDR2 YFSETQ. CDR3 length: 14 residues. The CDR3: CASTSGTGGTEAFF. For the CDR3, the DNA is TGCGCCAGCACCTCCGGGACAGGGGGGACTGAAGCTTTCTTT. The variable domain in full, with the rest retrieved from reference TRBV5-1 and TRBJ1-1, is KAGVTQTPRYLIKTRGQQVTLSCSPISGHRSVSWYQQTPGQGLQFLFEYFSETQRNKGNFPGRFSGRQFSNSRSEMNVSTLELGDSALYLCASTSGTGGTEAFFGQGTRLTVV.

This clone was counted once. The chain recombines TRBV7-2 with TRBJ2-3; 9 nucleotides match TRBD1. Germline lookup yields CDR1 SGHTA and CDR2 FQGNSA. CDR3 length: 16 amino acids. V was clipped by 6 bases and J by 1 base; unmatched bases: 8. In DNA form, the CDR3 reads TGTGCCAGCAGTTTAACAGGGGGCTGGGGCACAGATACGCAGTATTTT. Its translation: CASSLTGGWGTDTQYF.

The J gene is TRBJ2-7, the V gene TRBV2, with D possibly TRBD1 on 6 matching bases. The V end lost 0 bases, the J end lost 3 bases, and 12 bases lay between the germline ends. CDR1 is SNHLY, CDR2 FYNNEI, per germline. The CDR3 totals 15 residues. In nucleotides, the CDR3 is TGTGCCAGCAGTGAAGCGAGAGGGACATACTACGAGCAGTACTTC. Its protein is CASSEARGTYYEQYF.

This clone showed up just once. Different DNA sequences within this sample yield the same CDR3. CDR3 region: CASSFRDSSYEQYF. The CDR3 coding sequence is TGTGCCAGCAGTTTCAGGGACAGCTCCTACGAGCAGTACTTC. The genes are TRBV27 and TRBJ2-7; 7 bases match TRBD1. V was pared by 3 bases and J by 0 bases, with 2 bases of the junction left unmatched. This CDR3 contains 14 residues. Germline V lookup: CDR1 MNHEY, CDR2 SMNVEV (reference sequence).

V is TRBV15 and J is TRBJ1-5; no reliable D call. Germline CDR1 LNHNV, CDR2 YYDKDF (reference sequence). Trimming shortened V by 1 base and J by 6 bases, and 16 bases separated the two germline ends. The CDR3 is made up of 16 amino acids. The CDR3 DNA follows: TGTGCCACCAGCAGAGGCATTGGGGAGGGTGGTCAGCCCCAGCATTTT. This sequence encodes CATSRGIGEGGQPQHF.

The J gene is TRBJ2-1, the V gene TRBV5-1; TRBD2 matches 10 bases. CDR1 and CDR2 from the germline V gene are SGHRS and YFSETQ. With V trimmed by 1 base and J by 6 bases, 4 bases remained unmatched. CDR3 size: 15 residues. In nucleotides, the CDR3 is TGCGCCAGCAGCTTGTTAGTAGCGGGGGGCAATGAGCAGTTCTTC. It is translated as CASSLLVAGGNEQFF.